One and the same sample provided the 16 T cell receptor beta chains below, sequenced in a study of blood T cell repertoires in COVID-19. Method: immunoSEQ multiplex PCR; TCRdb's copy keeps in-frame clones and lacks some. The data contain about 260,000 clones, roughly 84% of them singletons. Material: peripheral blood. The source of these receptors is a human donor in a cohort sampled during active COVID-19.

V gene TRBV3-1 (or the pseudogene TRBV3-2) combines with J gene TRBJ2-3; D gene ambiguous. This CDR3 has 17 amino acids. Germline CDR1 reads LGHDT; CDR2 reads YNNKEL (reference sequence). V gave up 0 bases and J gave up 0 bases, with 13 bases separating them. The CDR3 region is CASSQESVPLSTDTQYF. The CDR3 DNA reads TGTGCCAGCAGCCAAGAATCGGTCCCCCTGAGCACAGATACGCAGTATTTT.

The rearrangement joins TRBV11-3 to TRBJ2-3; 7 nucleotides agree with TRBD2. This CDR3 has 17 residues. Germline V CDR1 and CDR2: SGHNT, YENEEA. J was trimmed by 5 bases and V by 2 bases; bases with no gene match: 13. In nucleotides, the CDR3 is TGTGCCAGCAGCTTAATTGGCCTAGCGGTTGGAGGAGATACGCAGTATTTT. This gives the protein CASSLIGLAVGGDTQYF.

The rearrangement uses TRBV10-2 and TRBJ2-1; 10 nucleotides agree with TRBD2. V was pared by 0 bases and J by 7 bases, with 9 bases of the junction left unmatched. The CDR3 loop spans 17 amino acids. Germline V lookup: CDR1 WSHSY, CDR2 SAAADI. CDR3 residues: CASSESGASGGLNEQFF. CDR3 coding DNA: TGCGCCAGCAGTGAGTCGGGTGCTAGCGGGGGCTTGAATGAGCAGTTCTTC.

The chain employs TRBV28 and TRBJ1-3; D is ambiguous. Germline V gene lookup returns CDR1 MDHEN and CDR2 SYDVKM. CDR3 length equals 16 residues. Trimming stripped 4 bases from V and 0 bases from J, with 13 bases between. The CDR3 DNA is TGTGCCAGCAGTTCCCCTGGACTGCTCTCTGGAAACACCATATATTTT. Protein sequence: CASSSPGLLSGNTIYF.

J is TRBJ2-1 and V is TRBV4-2; 8 bases are a match to TRBD2. The ends lost 3 bases at V and 2 bases at J; junction bases unmatched: 9. In germline, CDR1 is LGHNA, CDR2 YNFKEQ. The CDR3 length is 17 residues. Here the CDR3 DNA reads TGTGCCAGCAGCCATTCTGGACTAGCCGCCGCCTACAATGAGCAGTTCTTC. Its translation is CASSHSGLAAAYNEQFF.

The V gene is TRBV29-1, the J gene TRBJ2-7; no definite D call. The V end was cut by 2 bases, the J end by 1 base, with 21 bases between. The CDR3 has 17 residues. Per germline, CDR1 SQVTM and CDR2 ANQGSEA. The CDR3 is CSVEFPRLLCPSYEQYF. CDR3 nucleotides: TGCAGCGTTGAATTCCCCAGACTTTTGTGTCCATCCTACGAGCAGTACTTC.

Points on this clone: Mismatch with germline at one junction end may stem from a read error. The rearrangement joins TRBV4-3 to TRBJ2-6; D might be TRBD2 (5 bases). Germline CDR1 is LGHNA and CDR2 is YSLEER. This CDR3 has 14 amino acids. The CDR3: CASGWRAGANVLTF. CDR3 bases: TGCGCCAGCGGTTGGCGGGCTGGAGCCAACGTCCTGACTTTC.

The chain joins TRBV5-1 to TRBJ2-1, with 9 bases identical to TRBD2. The CDR3 is made up of 15 amino acids. Germline loops: CDR1 SGHRS, CDR2 YFSETQ. J lost 12 bases, V lost 0 bases, and 10 bases had no gene match. This CDR3 reads CASSLGLADDVWQFF. The CDR3 nucleotides read TGCGCCAGCAGCTTGGGACTAGCGGACGATGTTTGGCAGTTCTTC.

The sample holds one count of this clone. The chain uses TRBV6-6 and TRBJ2-7, with 10 bases identical to TRBD1. The ends lost 6 bases at V and 6 bases at J; junction bases unmatched: 5. Germline lookup yields CDR1 MNHNY and CDR2 SVGAGI (reference sequence). CDR3 size: 13 residues. CDR3 region: CASSRTGGFEQYF. The CDR3, as DNA: TGTGCCAGCAGCCGGACAGGGGGTTTCGAGCAGTACTTC.

The chain joins TRBV25-1 to TRBJ2-7; D is perhaps TRBD2 (6 bases). The V gene's germline CDR1 is MGHDK and CDR2 SYGVNS. Trimming took 7 bases from V and 5 from J, leaving 15 bases between them. The CDR3 is 13 amino acids. CDR3 nucleotides: TGTGCCAGCACCCCACCGGGGGTAAACGAGCAGTACTTC. Translation gives CASTPPGVNEQYF.

The chain has TRBV6-5 and TRBJ2-1; tentative D call: TRBD2 (6 bases). There are 14 residues in the CDR3. V was cut by 6 bases and J by 3 bases, with 12 bases left in between. Looked up from germline, CDR1 is MNHEY and CDR2 is SVGAGI. The CDR3: CASSPRRGYNEQFF. For the CDR3, the DNA is TGTGCCAGCAGCCCGAGGAGGGGCTACAATGAGCAGTTCTTC.

The chain joins TRBV11-1 to TRBJ2-1; D possibly corresponds to TRBD2 (5 bases). Germline V lookup: CDR1 SGHAT, CDR2 FQDESV (reference sequence). The V gene lost 6 bases and the J gene lost 7 bases, with 16 bases spanning the gap. This CDR3 is built from 14 residues. This chain's CDR3 is CASRVVGSINEQFF. In DNA, the CDR3 is TGTGCCAGCAGGGTCGTAGGGAGTATAAATGAGCAGTTCTTC. Full variable domain (missing parts from reference TRBV11-1 and TRBJ2-1): EAEVAQSPRYKITEKSQAVAFWCDPISGHATLYWYRQILGQGPELLVQFQDESVVDDSQLPKDRFSAERLKGVDSTLKIQPAELGDSAMYLCASRVVGSINEQFFGPGTRLTVL.

The rearrangement joins TRBV2 to TRBJ1-5; D remains unclear. This CDR3 comprises 15 residues. V was clipped by 6 bases and J by 2 bases, with 14 bases between them. Germline assignment: CDR1 SNHLY and CDR2 FYNNEI. The CDR3 sequence: CASRQTSGGNQPQHF. The CDR3 DNA is TGTGCCAGCAGGCAAACATCCGGAGGCAATCAGCCCCAGCATTTT.

This chain uses TRBV28 with TRBJ1-2; D unresolved. The CDR3 sequence is 12 residues long. Trimming pared 3 bases from V and 3 bases from J, leaving 5 bases between. Germline V gives CDR1 MDHEN, CDR2 SYDVKM. CDR3 DNA sequence: TGTGCCAGCAGTTTCATCCACTATGGCTACACCTTC. The encoded protein is CASSFIHYGYTF.

The chain combines TRBV27 with TRBJ1-1; a possible D gene is TRBD1 (6 bases). Germline CDR1 is MNHEY and CDR2 is SMNVEV (reference sequence). CDR3 length: 14 amino acids. Trimming left V 5 bases short and J 2 bases short, with 12 bases between. Written as DNA, the CDR3 is TGTGCCAGCAGTCAGGACAGCTACAACACTGAAGCTTTCTTT. Residues: CASSQDSYNTEAFF.

The chain joins TRBV6-5 to TRBJ1-1, with TRBD1 matching 9 bases. Trimming cost V 2 bases and J 4 bases; bases outside gene matches: 5. Germline values: CDR1 MNHEY, CDR2 SVGAGI. The CDR3 is made up of 15 amino acids. The CDR3 reads CASSYGDRVSTEAFF. In DNA, the CDR3 is TGTGCCAGCAGTTACGGGGACAGGGTGAGCACTGAAGCTTTCTTT.